This TCR beta chain appears in the sequencing data of a study of regulatory T cells in long-lasting Graves disease. This clonotype was picked up many times. Arm-PCR of CDR3 regions with iRepertoire HTBI primers generated TCR beta libraries. Per the authors' pipeline: Across all samples, under 65 TRBV segments and 15 or so TRBJ segments were identified. Using its own MiXCR run on the multiplex PCR reads, TCRdb lists one record per CDR3 protein. The V and J calls shown here were made by TCRdb, not taken from the authors' results. The sample records roughly 500,000 distinct CDR3 sequences, about 15% being singletons. Time point indicated: newly diagnosed GD, antithyroid drugs for less than 3 months. The TCR library was made from RNA that had been extracted from PBMCs in TRIzol. In addition, the sample was reused for a study of T cells in Graves' hyperthyroidism and ophthalmopathy.

This TCR was recovered from a woman aged 45 to 65 with Graves disease. The specimen was peripheral blood mononuclear cells (PBMCs), collected at new diagnosis, from a patient treated with antithyroid drugs.

In DNA form, the CDR3 reads TGTGCCAGCAAGGGGGTCTGGGACGAGCAGTACTTC. This sequence encodes CASKGVWDEQYF. The chain carries TRBV2 and TRBJ2-7; possible D gene TRBD1, 6 bases. Germline lookup yields CDR1 SNHLY and CDR2 FYNNEI. This CDR3 comprises 12 residues. V gave up 7 bases and J gave up 5 bases, with 12 bases separating them. The whole variable domain, filled in from reference TRBV2 and TRBJ2-7, reads EPEVTQTPSHQVTQMGQEVILRCVPISNHLYFYWYRQILGQKVEFLVSFYNNEISEKSEIFDDQFSVERPDGSNFTLKIRSTKLEDSAMYFCASKGVWDEQYFGPGTRLTVT.